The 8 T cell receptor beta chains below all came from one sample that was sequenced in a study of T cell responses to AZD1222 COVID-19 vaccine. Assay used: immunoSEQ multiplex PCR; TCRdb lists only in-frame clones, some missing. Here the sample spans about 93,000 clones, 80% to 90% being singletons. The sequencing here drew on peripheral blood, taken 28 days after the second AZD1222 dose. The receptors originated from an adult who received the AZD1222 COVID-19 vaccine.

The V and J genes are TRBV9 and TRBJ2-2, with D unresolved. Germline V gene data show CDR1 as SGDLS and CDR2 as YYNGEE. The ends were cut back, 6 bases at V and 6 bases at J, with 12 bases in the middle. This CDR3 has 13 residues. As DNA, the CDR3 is TGTGCCAGCACCCCTGGCTTCGCCGGGGAGCTGTTTTTT. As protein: CASTPGFAGELFF. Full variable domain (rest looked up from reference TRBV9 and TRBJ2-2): DSGVTQTPKHLITATGQRVTLRCSPRSGDLSVYWYQQSLDQGLQFLIQYYNGEERAKGNILERFSAQQFPDLHSELNLSSLELGDSALYFCASTPGFAGELFFGEGSRLTVL.

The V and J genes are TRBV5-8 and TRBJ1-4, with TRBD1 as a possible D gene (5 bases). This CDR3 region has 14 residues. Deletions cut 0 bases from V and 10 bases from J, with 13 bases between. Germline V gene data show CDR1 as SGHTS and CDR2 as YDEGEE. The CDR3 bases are TGTGCCAGCAGCTTGGACAGGACCGTAGTAAAACTGTTTTTT. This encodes CASSLDRTVVKLFF.

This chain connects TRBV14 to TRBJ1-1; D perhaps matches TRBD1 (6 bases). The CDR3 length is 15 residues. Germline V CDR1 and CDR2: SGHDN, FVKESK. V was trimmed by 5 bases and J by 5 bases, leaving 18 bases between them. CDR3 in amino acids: CASSSIKGGHTEAFF. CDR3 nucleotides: TGTGCCAGCAGCTCAATTAAGGGGGGGCATACTGAAGCTTTCTTT.

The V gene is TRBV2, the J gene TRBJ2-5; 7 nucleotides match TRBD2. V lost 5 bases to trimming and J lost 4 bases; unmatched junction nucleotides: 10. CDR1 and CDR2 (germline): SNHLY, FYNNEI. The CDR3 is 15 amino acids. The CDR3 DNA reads TGTGCCAGCAGTCCCCTGGTAGGGAGGGGAGAGACCCAGTACTTC. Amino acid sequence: CASSPLVGRGETQYF.

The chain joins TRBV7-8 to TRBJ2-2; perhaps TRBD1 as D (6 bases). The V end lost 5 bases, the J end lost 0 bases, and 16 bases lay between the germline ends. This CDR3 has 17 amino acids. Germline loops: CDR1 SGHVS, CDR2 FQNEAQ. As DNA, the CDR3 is TGTGCCAGCAGCCCTCTCCCGGGACACACGAACACCGGGGAGCTGTTTTTT. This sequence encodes CASSPLPGHTNTGELFF.

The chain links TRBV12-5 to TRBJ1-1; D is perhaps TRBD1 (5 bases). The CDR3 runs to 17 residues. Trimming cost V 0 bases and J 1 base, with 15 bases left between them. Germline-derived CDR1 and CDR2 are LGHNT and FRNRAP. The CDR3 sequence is CASGLVWGGGSNTEAFF. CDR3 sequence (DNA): TGTGCTAGTGGTTTGGTATGGGGGGGAGGGTCGAACACTGAAGCTTTCTTT.

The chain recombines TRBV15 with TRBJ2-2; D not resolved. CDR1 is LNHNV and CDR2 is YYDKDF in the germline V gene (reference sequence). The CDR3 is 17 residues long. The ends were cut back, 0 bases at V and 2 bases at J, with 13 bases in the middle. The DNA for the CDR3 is TGTGCCACCAGCAGAGAATCCCCCCTCCAAAACACCGGGGAGCTGTTTTTT. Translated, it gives CATSRESPLQNTGELFF.

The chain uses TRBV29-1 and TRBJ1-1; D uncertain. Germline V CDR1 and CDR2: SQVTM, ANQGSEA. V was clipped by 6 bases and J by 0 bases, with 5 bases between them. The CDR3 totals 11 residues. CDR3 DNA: TGCAGCGTCCTGTTGAACACTGAAGCTTTCTTT. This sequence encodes CSVLLNTEAFF.